Below, 15 T cell receptor beta chains from the same sample are listed, as sequenced in a study of T cells after posttransplantation cyclophosphamide. TCRdb's table, derived via immunoSEQ multiplex PCR, lists solely in-frame clones and lacks some. The table records 35,000 to 50,000 clones, less than 95% of them present only once. Treatment was busulfan-fludarabine conditioning, a marrow graft, and cyclophosphamide on days +3 and +4. The sequences come from PBMCs, collected 62 days after allogeneic stem cell transplant with posttransplant cyclophosphamide. Source of these receptors: a male patient in his sixties who received an allogeneic stem cell transplant from a related donor and was CMV-positive. Some T cells may have come from the graft donor.

The chain carries TRBV5-1 and TRBJ2-5, with 9 bases that match TRBD2. Per the germline V gene, CDR1 is SGHRS and CDR2 is YFSETQ. J gave up 3 bases and V 3 bases, and 3 bases lay outside the gene matches. The CDR3 loop spans 14 amino acids. This CDR3 reads CASSYVAGEETQYF. CDR3 DNA: TGCGCCAGCAGCTACGTAGCGGGGGAAGAGACCCAGTACTTC.

The chain carries TRBV19 and TRBJ2-3, with TRBD2 identical over 10 bases. CDR3 size: 16 residues. Germline CDR1 LNHDA, CDR2 SQIVND (reference sequence). J gave up 4 bases and V 5 bases, and 9 bases lay outside the gene matches. CDR3 loop: CASSLTSGALPDTQYF. CDR3 sequence (DNA): TGTGCCAGTAGTTTAACTAGCGGGGCCCTGCCAGATACGCAGTATTTT.

The chain uses TRBV5-1 and TRBJ1-1, with D perhaps TRBD1 (6 bases). The CDR3 contains 15 residues. Trimming removed 0 bases at V and 1 base at J, with 10 bases between. Germline V gene data show CDR1 as SGHRS and CDR2 as YFSETQ. The CDR3, as DNA: TGCGCCAGCAGCTTGGCCGAGACAGGGAACACTGAAGCTTTCTTT. Protein product: CASSLAETGNTEAFF.

This sequence joins TRBV19 and TRBJ2-2; D remains unclear. The CDR3 sequence is 14 residues long. Germline V gene data show CDR1 as LNHDA and CDR2 as SQIVND (reference sequence). Trimming stripped 3 bases from V and 2 bases from J, with 7 bases between. This CDR3 reads CASSIRRNTGELFF. CDR3 DNA: TGTGCCAGTAGTATCAGGCGTAACACCGGGGAGCTGTTTTTT.

V is TRBV5-6 and J is TRBJ1-3, with D maybe TRBD1 (5 bases). V lost 1 base, J lost 8 bases, and 10 bases lay in between. Germline V gene data show CDR1 as SGHDT and CDR2 as YYEEEE. The CDR3 has 13 amino acids. CDR3 loop: CASSLPGGDTIYF. As DNA, the CDR3 is TGTGCCAGCAGCTTGCCGGGGGGGGACACCATATATTTT. The whole variable domain, filled in from reference TRBV5-6 and TRBJ1-3, reads DAGVTQSPTHLIKTRGQQVTLRCSPKSGHDTVSWYQQALGQGPQFIFQYYEEEERQRGNFPDRFSGHQFPNYSSELNVNALLLGDSALYLCASSLPGGDTIYFGEGSWLTVV.

V gene TRBV7-9 combines with J gene TRBJ1-1; the match to TRBD1 covers 7 bases. The CDR3 loop spans 13 amino acids. Germline V lookup: CDR1 SEHNR, CDR2 FQNEAQ (reference sequence). Trimming at V came to 1 base and at J to 8 bases, leaving 4 bases not matched to a gene. CDR3 sequence: CASSLEGTAEAFF. In nucleotides, the CDR3 is TGTGCCAGCAGCTTAGAAGGGACAGCAGAAGCTTTCTTT.

This chain links TRBV6-1 with TRBJ2-7; tentative D call: TRBD1 (6 bases). This CDR3 is 15 amino acids long. CDR1 and CDR2 (germline): MNHNS, SASEGT. Deletions cut 7 bases from V and 3 bases from J, with 19 bases between. In nucleotides, the CDR3 is TGTGCCAGCAAACTACACAGGGATGGCAGCTACGAGCAGTACTTC. This encodes CASKLHRDGSYEQYF.

The CDR3 is CASSEGLAAYNEQFF. The DNA of the CDR3 is TGTGCCAGCAGCGAGGGACTAGCGGCCTACAATGAGCAGTTCTTC. J is TRBJ2-1 and V is TRBV9, with 11 nucleotides matching TRBD2. The CDR3 contains 15 residues. Germline CDR1 reads SGDLS; CDR2 reads YYNGEE. Germline trimming cut 3 bases from V and 2 bases from J; bases unmatched to any gene: 1.

The chain employs TRBV27 and TRBJ2-3, with 7 bases aligning to TRBD2. The CDR3 extends over 16 amino acids. Trimming removed 2 bases from V and 0 bases from J; junction bases left unmatched: 5. Germline assignment: CDR1 MNHEY and CDR2 SMNVEV (reference sequence). CDR3 protein: CASSLSFGGSTDTQYF. The CDR3 nucleotides are TGTGCCAGCAGTTTAAGCTTCGGGGGGAGCACAGATACGCAGTATTTT.

The chain is built from TRBV6-5 and TRBJ1-5, with TRBD1 matching 10 bases. The CDR3 length is 14 residues. The V segment lost 6 bases and the J segment 5 bases; nucleotides outside the gene matches: 4. From germline, CDR1 is MNHEY and CDR2 SVGAGI. Written as DNA, the CDR3 is TGTGCCAGCAGGCGACAGGGGGCCCATCAGCCCCAGCATTTT. It translates to CASRRQGAHQPQHF.

The chain carries TRBV19 and TRBJ2-3, with 11 bases fitting TRBD2. In germline, CDR1 is LNHDA, CDR2 SQIVND (reference sequence). The CDR3 length is 14 residues. The junction had 4 bases not matched to a gene; V was cut back by 6 bases and J by 5 bases. CDR3 region: CASRGTSGVDTQYF. CDR3 in DNA: TGTGCCAGTAGAGGGACTAGCGGTGTAGATACGCAGTATTTT.

V usage is TRBV14 and J usage is TRBJ1-2; no firm D call. Per germline, CDR1 SGHDN and CDR2 FVKESK. Between the trimmed V and J ends, which lost 1 base and 4 bases, there was a span of 7 bases. This CDR3 is built from 13 residues. DNA for the CDR3: TGTGCCAGCAGCCAAGTAGTTTTCTATGGCTACACCTTC. As protein: CASSQVVFYGYTF.

The chain joins TRBV5-1 to TRBJ2-1; 8 bases line up with TRBD2. From germline, CDR1 is SGHRS and CDR2 YFSETQ. This CDR3 comprises 15 residues. V was pared by 1 base and J by 9 bases, with 9 bases of the junction left unmatched. The CDR3 reads CASSLPTGGLSEQFF. CDR3 in DNA: TGCGCCAGCAGCTTGCCGACGGGGGGGCTGAGTGAGCAGTTCTTC.

The J gene is TRBJ1-1, the V gene TRBV18; 7 bases map to TRBD1. V gave up 6 bases and J gave up 4 bases; unmatched junction bases: 11. The CDR3 is 15 residues long. Germline-derived CDR1 and CDR2 are KGHSH and LQKENI. The DNA of the CDR3 is TGTGCCAGCTCGCGTATTCAGGGGGATAGCACTGAAGCTTTCTTT. Its translation: CASSRIQGDSTEAFF.

This clone was observed once. The chain carries TRBV2 and TRBJ2-3; 9 bases match TRBD2. Germline V gives CDR1 SNHLY, CDR2 FYNNEI. The CDR3 is 14 residues long. Losses at the gene ends were 6 bases for V and 5 bases for J; bases not matched to a gene: 6. CDR3 nucleotides: TGTGCCAGCAGGAGACTAGCGGAGGGAGATACGCAGTATTTT. Its translation is CASRRLAEGDTQYF.